This T cell receptor (beta chain) was documented in a study of T cell repertoires in cytomegalovirus infection (dated 2019 in TCRdb). As for the study more broadly: Donor HLA type was relevant to the analysis, because carriage of CMV infection together with the matching HLA type was indicated by public TCR beta signatures. On the study overall, not on this receptor specifically: Cumulative frequency of public TCR beta family members discriminated carriers of CMV infection plus the relevant HLA type in this cohort and an independent approximately 400-donor cohort. In the ex vivo response, HLA-C-restricted CMV-specific TCR beta clonotypes were dominant, and in two of eight donors the single most frequent clonotype came from this HLA-C-restricted group.

From the germline V gene, CDR1 is MDHEN and CDR2 is SYDVKM. The trim is 1 base for V and 2 bases for J, with a gap of 12 bases between the germline ends. The CDR3 sequence holds 15 residues, the cysteine and phenylalanine included. Only the CDR3 region is kept as DNA, spanning 45 bases read in frame from base 1. The sequencing machine was an Illumina HiSeq 1500. In TCRdb, the public reads were trimmed at Q25 with fastp and aligned with MiXCR, with productive beta chains retained. Each CDR3 protein gets just one entry, which takes the most common genes and DNA from the rows behind it. The sample table shows 400,000 or so distinct CDR3 sequences, and approximately 18% are seen once. Approximately 10% of the sample comes from the top ten. The table lists this clonotype with many counts. Its antigen is still unknown. Qualities for individual bases were not recorded, and no much larger clone is one base off.

Recombination connected TRBV28 to TRBJ2-7, with TRBD2 perhaps the D gene, on 5 matching bases. The clonotype originates from a human donor in good health (CMV status not recorded). Some clones in this sample may be carry-over from other donors' samples. Sequencing was performed on PBMCs. This receptor carries the CDR3 CASSLLYGDPYEQYF. The DNA sequence follows: TGTGCCAGCAGTTTATTATACGGGGATCCCTACGAGCAGTACTTC.